This T cell receptor (beta chain) was obtained from a study of T-cell memory formation after mild COVID-19 (dated by TCRdb to about 2021). A note on the overall study: TCR sequence clusters from the two donors were found to be largely donor specific. In two donors, T-cell clones that expanded and contracted after mild COVID-19 were tracked by sequencing TCRalpha and TCRbeta repertoires over time. The cohort comprised two young, previously healthy adult volunteers, one female and one male. The full study reports these points: SARS-CoV-2 specificity was not confirmed for the second-wave clones peaking on day 37. Contracting CD4+ clones appeared mostly in the CM and EM memory subsets, whereas CD8+ clones were enriched in EMRA. The study included only two mild cases, and larger cohorts that include severe cases with pre-infection samples were judged to be necessary. Some responding clones were detected in pre-infection memory, which suggested that pre-existing cross-reactive memory T cells had joined the SARS-CoV-2 response. Clones contracting from day 15 to 85 had balanced CD4/CD8 phenotypes, while a second wave expanding from day 15 to 37 was biased towards CD4+.

Spanning cysteine to phenylalanine, the CDR3 consists of 15 amino acids. CDR3 DNA is the only sequence kept; it has 45 bases, read in frame from the first base. In the germline V gene, CDR1 corresponds to MRHNA and CDR2 to SNTAGT. Trimming takes 7 bases from V and 1 base from J, and the germline ends sit 15 bases apart. This clonotype was counted at least ten times. This receptor's antigen is unknown. Qualities for individual bases were not recorded, and no much larger clone is one base off. Ficoll-Paque density gradient centrifugation was used to isolate PBMCs. The listed sequencing device is Illumina NovaSeq 6000. TCRalpha and TCRbeta cDNA libraries were built by 5'RACE with constant-segment primers, adding sample barcodes and unique molecular identifiers. RNA was extracted from every sample with Trizol reagent. Amplification of the libraries took two PCR steps, and the second step added a second sample barcode plus Illumina TruSeq adapters. Libraries were sequenced on an Illumina NovaSeq with 2 x 150 bp paired-end reads. Per the source publication's procedure: With migec v1.2.7, reads were demultiplexed and then collapsed into UMI-guided consensus sequences. Using mixcr v2.1.11, the UMI consensuses were aligned to TRA and TRB V and J templates and assembled into clonotypes. A clonotype was counted as expanded or contracted only when both edgeR and NoisET called the clonotype significant, with the noise models trained on biological replicates. edgeR calls used a false discovery rate-adjusted p below 0.01 and a log2 fold-change threshold of 1. PCA with hierarchical clustering of max-normalized trajectories of the 1000 most abundant clonotypes was used as exploratory dynamics analysis. Separately sequenced CD4+ and CD8+ repertoires were used to assign a CD4 or CD8 phenotype to each responding clone. The public sequencing data were trimmed at Q25 with fastp and processed into clonotypes with MiXCR by TCRdb, which kept only in-frame beta chains. Entries that share a CDR3 protein sequence are merged under the most common genes and DNA. TCRdb, not the original authors, processed these V and J calls. Recorded for this sample are 50,000 to 75,000 distinct CDR3 sequences; roughly 9.9% of them occurred a single time. The ten largest clonotypes hold around 1.1% of the sample.

The sequencing input was PBMCs or a T cell subset sorted from them (not recorded which). The sequence came from a man aged 18 to 35 who had mild COVID-19 (a few samples of this study predate the infection). The sample titles of this study are shuffled in the database, so cell type and time point are left out; the donor was told from shared clones. The chain is made from TRBV6-4 and TRBJ2-3; tentative D gene TRBD2, with 7 bases matching. At the DNA level, the sequence is TGTGCCAGCACGAGGGCGGGGGCCTGCACAGATACGCAGTATTTT. Its amino acids are CASTRAGACTDTQYF.